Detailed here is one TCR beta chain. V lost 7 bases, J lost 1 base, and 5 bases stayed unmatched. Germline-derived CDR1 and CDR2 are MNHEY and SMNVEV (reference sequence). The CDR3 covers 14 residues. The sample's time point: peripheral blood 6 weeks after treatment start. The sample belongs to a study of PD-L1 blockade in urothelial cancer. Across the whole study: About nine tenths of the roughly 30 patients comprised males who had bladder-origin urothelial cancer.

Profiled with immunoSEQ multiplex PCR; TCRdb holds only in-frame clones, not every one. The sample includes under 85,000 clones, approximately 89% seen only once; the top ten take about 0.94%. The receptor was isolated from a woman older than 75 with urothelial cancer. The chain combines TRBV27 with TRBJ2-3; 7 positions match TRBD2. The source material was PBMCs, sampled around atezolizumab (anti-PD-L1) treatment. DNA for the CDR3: TGTGCCAGCACTCGAAGCGGGGGCACAGATACGCAGTATTTT. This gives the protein CASTRSGGTDTQYF.